A selection of T cell receptor beta chains follows, all from one sample in a study of CD8 T cells in ankylosing spondylitis. One entry per CDR3 protein, called by TCRdb with MiXCR from the 5' RACE reads. The repertoire holds under 85,000 distinct CDR3 sequences, with roughly 5% as singletons. Material: blood, either unsorted or a sorted T cell fraction (not recorded which). The receptors stem from a male donor with ankylosing spondylitis or in good health (not recorded which). The CDR3 runs from the conserved cysteine through the conserved F or W. A D gene is named only where the DNA matches it firmly. Clone size is shown for a subset of rows, as once, few, many or a class of expanded clone.

V: TRBV6-2/TRBV6-3; D: TRBD1; J: TRBJ2-4; size: many; CDR3: CASSDYDRVGIQYF; DNA: TGTGCCAGCAGTGACTACGACAGGGTGGGCATTCAGTACTTC
V: TRBV7-6; D: -; J: TRBJ1-2; size: many; CDR3: CASSLWQAGGYTF; DNA: TGTGCCAGCAGCTTATGGCAGGCCGGTGGCTACACCTTC
V: TRBV6-5; D: TRBD1; J: TRBJ2-3; size: many; CDR3: CASSYAGQGRDTQYF; DNA: TGTGCCAGCAGTTACGCCGGACAGGGGAGGGATACGCAGTATTTT
V: TRBV7-9; D: -; J: TRBJ2-6; size: many; CDR3: CASSYLSSGANVLTF; DNA: TGTGCCAGCAGCTATCTAAGCTCTGGGGCCAACGTCCTGACTTTC
V: TRBV6-5; D: -; J: TRBJ1-6; size: many; CDR3: CASTSGSPLHF; DNA: TGTGCCAGCACTTCAGGATCACCCCTCCACTTT
V: TRBV10-3; D: -; J: TRBJ1-3; size: many; CDR3: CAISVEVSGNTIYF; DNA: TGTGCCATCAGTGTTGAAGTCTCTGGAAACACCATATATTTT
V: TRBV21-1; D: -; J: TRBJ2-5; size: many; CDR3: CASIPAGLNRAGYF; DNA: TGTGCCAGCATCCCGGCGGGTCTCAACAGGGCCGGGTACTTC
V: TRBV11-3; D: -; J: TRBJ1-1; size: -; CDR3: CASSFGNSEAFF; DNA: TGTGCCAGCAGCTTCGGGAACAGTGAAGCTTTCTTT
V: TRBV7-8; D: TRBD2; J: TRBJ2-2; size: many; CDR3: CASSPGGSFAGELFF; DNA: TGTGCCAGCAGCCCGGGGGGGAGTTTTGCCGGGGAGCTGTTTTTT
V: TRBV23-1; D: -; J: TRBJ2-7; size: many; CDR3: CASSHPGPHNYYEQYF; DNA: TGCGCCAGCAGTCACCCCGGGCCCCACAATTACTACGAGCAGTACTTC
V: TRBV6-1; D: -; J: TRBJ2-3; size: many; CDR3: CASGVGGPSTDTQYF; DNA: TGTGCCAGCGGAGTCGGGGGCCCTAGCACAGATACGCAGTATTTT
V: TRBV24-1; D: -; J: TRBJ2-7; size: many; CDR3: CATASDLTYEQYF; DNA: TGTGCCACCGCTAGCGATTTGACCTACGAGCAGTACTTC
V: TRBV11-3; D: TRBD2; J: TRBJ2-3; size: many; CDR3: CASSLEAAGVSTDTQYF; DNA: TGTGCCAGCAGCTTAGAAGCGGCGGGGGTCAGCACAGATACGCAGTATTTT
V: TRBV20-1; D: TRBD2; J: TRBJ2-7; size: many; CDR3: CSANGDQRGNYEQYF; DNA: TGCAGTGCTAACGGAGACCAGCGGGGGAACTACGAGCAGTACTTC
V: TRBV10-3; D: -; J: TRBJ2-1; size: many; CDR3: CAISGQLLQETNEQFF; DNA: TGTGCCATCAGTGGGCAACTACTTCAAGAGACGAATGAGCAGTTCTTC
V: TRBV4-2; D: -; J: TRBJ1-6; size: many; CDR3: CASSLRRENSPLHF; DNA: TGTGCCAGCAGCCTCCGAAGGGAAAATTCACCCCTCCACTTT
V: TRBV4-1; D: TRBD2; J: TRBJ2-3; size: many; CDR3: CASSQGVAGNGDTQYF; DNA: TGCGCCAGCAGCCAAGGGGTAGCGGGGAATGGAGATACGCAGTATTTT
V: TRBV7-9; D: -; J: TRBJ2-3; size: many; CDR3: CASSNERQTITDTQYF; DNA: TGTGCCAGCAGCAATGAAAGACAGACTATCACAGATACGCAGTATTTT
V: TRBV6-2/TRBV6-3; D: -; J: TRBJ2-6; size: many; CDR3: CATHWGSGANVLTF; DNA: TGTGCCACCCATTGGGGCTCTGGGGCCAACGTCCTGACTTTC
V: TRBV15; D: -; J: TRBJ2-3; size: many; CDR3: CATSRDRTGGTDTQYF; DNA: TGTGCCACCAGCAGAGACCGGACGGGTGGTACAGATACGCAGTATTTT
V: TRBV2; D: -; J: TRBJ2-5; size: many; CDR3: CASSDDQETQYF; DNA: TGTGCCAGCAGTGATGACCAAGAGACCCAGTACTTC
V: TRBV30; D: TRBD1; J: TRBJ2-1; size: -; CDR3: CAWSRDRGNYNEQFF; DNA: TGTGCCTGGAGCAGGGACAGGGGTAACTACAATGAGCAGTTCTTC
V: TRBV2; D: -; J: TRBJ2-2; size: many; CDR3: CASSPQGGTGELFF; DNA: TGTGCCAGCAGTCCGCAGGGCGGGACCGGGGAGCTGTTTTTT
V: TRBV7-2; D: -; J: TRBJ2-5; size: few; CDR3: CASSLRGEWETQYF; DNA: TGTGCCAGCAGCTTACGGGGCGAATGGGAGACCCAGTACTTC
V: TRBV7-9; D: TRBD1; J: TRBJ2-5; size: many; CDR3: CASSPGTGVTQYF; DNA: TGTGCCAGCAGCCCCGGGACAGGGGTGACCCAGTACTTC
V: TRBV5-1; D: TRBD1; J: TRBJ2-1; size: many; CDR3: CASSALGDSNNEQFF; DNA: TGCGCCAGCAGCGCGCTGGGGGACAGCAACAATGAGCAGTTCTTC
V: TRBV5-1; D: -; J: TRBJ1-6; size: many; CDR3: CASSLEPPRSSYNSPLHF; DNA: TGCGCCAGCAGCTTGGAACCTCCCCGGAGCTCCTATAATTCACCCCTCCACTTT
V: TRBV20-1; D: -; J: TRBJ2-2; size: many; CDR3: CSARPPGGRNTGELFF; DNA: TGCAGTGCTAGGCCGCCCGGGGGGCGAAACACCGGGGAGCTGTTTTTT
V: TRBV11-2; D: -; J: TRBJ2-7; size: many; CDR3: CASSLGGAFEQYF; DNA: TGTGCCAGCAGCTTAGGGGGCGCGTTTGAGCAGTACTTC
V: TRBV7-9; D: -; J: TRBJ2-6; size: -; CDR3: CASSAGQLNSGANVLTF; DNA: TGTGCCAGCAGCGCCGGACAGTTGAACTCTGGGGCCAACGTCCTGACTTTC
V: TRBV6-5; D: -; J: TRBJ2-2; size: many; CDR3: CASSSKTANTGELFF; DNA: TGTGCCAGCAGTTCCAAGACAGCGAACACCGGGGAGCTGTTTTTT
V: TRBV18; D: -; J: TRBJ2-5; size: many; CDR3: CASSPGQWTQETQYF; DNA: TGTGCCAGCTCCCCAGGACAGTGGACGCAAGAGACCCAGTACTTC
V: TRBV20-1; D: -; J: TRBJ2-5; size: many; CDR3: CSARDQQRTQETQYF; DNA: TGCAGTGCTAGAGATCAACAGAGGACCCAAGAGACCCAGTACTTC
V: TRBV3-1; D: -; J: TRBJ1-1; size: many; CDR3: CASSNQGKDEAFF; DNA: TGTGCCAGCAGCAACCAGGGGAAGGATGAAGCTTTCTTT